Shown below are 18 T cell receptor beta chains from a single sample sequenced in a study of T-cell reconstitution after alpha-beta-depleted transplantation in children. Antigens for these TCRs are unknown. TCRbeta library preparation incorporated unique molecular identifiers. Each CDR3 protein gets one entry after TCRdb re-called the PCR reads with MiXCR. The table shows about 300,000 distinct CDR3 sequences, with nearly 8% occurring only once. Findings and caveats of the study: T-cell numbers and diversity one year post-transplant derived largely from freshly generated T cells.

The source was peripheral blood, collected 360 days after TCRalphabeta/CD19-depleted stem cell transplant. These TCRs come from a female patient aged 2 to 10 who had a stem cell transplant for Fanconi anemia, so the T cells may come from the graft donor.

The chain recombines TRBV11-2 with TRBJ2-3, with 8 bases fitting TRBD2. Germline CDR1 reads SGHAT; CDR2 reads FQNNGV. V lost 1 base, J lost 0 bases, and 3 bases stayed unmatched. This CDR3 contains 16 residues. This CDR3 reads CASSLGLAPSTDTQYF. For the CDR3, the DNA is TGTGCCAGCAGCTTAGGACTAGCGCCGAGCACAGATACGCAGTATTTT.

This clonotype has a count of ten or more. The CDR3 loop is CASIEHTGELFF. The DNA of the CDR3 is TGTGCCAGCATAGAGCACACCGGGGAGCTGTTTTTT. The rearrangement links TRBV6-6 to TRBJ2-2; D uncertain. Trimming removed 7 bases from V and 3 bases from J, with 6 bases in between. The CDR3 runs 12 residues. In germline, CDR1 is MNHNY, CDR2 SVGAGI (reference sequence).

A few counts support this clonotype. This chain connects TRBV6-2 or TRBV6-3 to TRBJ2-2; D might be TRBD1 or TRBD2, each matching 5 bases. Germline V gene sequence: CDR1 MNHEY, CDR2 SVGEGT. V dropped 2 bases and J dropped 6 bases, with 16 bases sitting between them. This CDR3 comprises 16 residues. The DNA of the CDR3 is TGTGCCAGCAGTTACAAGGGACCGGGTCGCCCCGGGGAGCTGTTTTTT. Its protein product is CASSYKGPGRPGELFF.

V usage is TRBV12-3 or TRBV12-4 and J usage is TRBJ2-2; weak D call: TRBD1 (5 bases). The CDR3 is 16 residues long. With 3 bases removed from V and 2 bases from J, the gap between germline ends came to 13 bases. This chain's CDR3 is CASSLLAGLNTGELFF. Here the CDR3 DNA reads TGTGCCAGCAGTTTGTTGGCAGGGCTAAACACCGGGGAGCTGTTTTTT.

This clonotype was recorded at least ten times. J is TRBJ2-7 and V is TRBV9; D is unclear. The CDR3 runs to 13 residues. The germline gives CDR1 SGDLS, CDR2 YYNGEE. The V and J ends lost 0 bases and 5 bases respectively, with 9 bases between them. This CDR3 reads CASSVEWDNEQYF. CDR3 DNA sequence: TGTGCCAGCAGCGTAGAATGGGATAACGAGCAGTACTTC.

This clonotype was detected ten times or more. V is TRBV6-5 and J is TRBJ1-6; D ambiguous. The ends were cut back, 5 bases at V and 7 bases at J, with 6 bases in the middle. The germline CDR1 and CDR2 sequences are MNHEY and SVGAGI. The length of the CDR3 is 12 residues. The CDR3: CASSRNNSPLHF. In nucleotides, the CDR3 is TGTGCCAGCAGTCGAAACAATTCACCCCTCCACTTT.

This clonotype was recorded at least ten times. The rearrangement uses TRBV2 and TRBJ1-6; no clear D gene. Germline-derived CDR1 and CDR2 are SNHLY and FYNNEI. This CDR3 has 14 residues. The V end lost 3 bases, the J end lost 13 bases, and 16 bases lay between the germline ends. The CDR3 spells CASSDRPPREPLHF. As DNA, the CDR3 is TGTGCCAGCAGTGATCGGCCCCCTCGGGAGCCCCTCCACTTT.

This chain joins TRBV14 and TRBJ2-3; no definite D call. The CDR3 is made up of 12 amino acids. V was trimmed by 6 bases and J by 5 bases, leaving 9 bases between them. Germline V lookup: CDR1 SGHDN, CDR2 FVKESK. CDR3 amino acids: CASSRDKDTQYF. The CDR3 region has the DNA TGTGCCAGCAGTCGAGATAAAGATACGCAGTATTTT. The variable domain in full, with the rest retrieved from reference TRBV14 and TRBJ2-3, is EAGVTQFPSHSVIEKGQTVTLRCDPISGHDNLYWYRRVMGKEIKFLLHFVKESKQDESGMPNNRFLAERTGGTYSTLKVQPAELEDSGVYFCASSRDKDTQYFGPGTRLTVL.

This clonotype was seen repeatedly, ten times or more. The V gene is TRBV15, the J gene TRBJ2-6; D may be TRBD2 (6 bases). CDR3 length: 13 amino acids. Trimming took off 11 bases at V and 3 bases at J, with 11 bases between the two ends. Looked up from germline, CDR1 is LNHNV and CDR2 is YYDKDF (reference sequence). CDR3 sequence (DNA): TGTGCCTCCTCGGGGGTTGGGGCCAACGTCCTGACTTTC. This translates into CASSGVGANVLTF.

The chain uses TRBV20-1 and TRBJ1-1; D remains ambiguous. The length of the CDR3 is 13 residues. Germline V gene data show CDR1 as DFQATT and CDR2 as SNEGSKA (reference sequence). V was clipped by 6 bases and J by 1 base, with 12 bases between them. DNA of the CDR3: TGCAGTGCCCCTCTCGCGTCGAACACTGAAGCTTTCTTT. Amino acid sequence: CSAPLASNTEAFF.

This clonotype was seen only a few times. The chain links TRBV15 to TRBJ2-7, with D unclear. The germline CDR1 and CDR2 sequences are LNHNV and YYDKDF (reference sequence). The CDR3 contains 13 residues. V lost 5 bases and J lost 7, with 15 bases in between. The CDR3 sequence is CATSPGPAWEQYF. In nucleotides, the CDR3 is TGTGCCACCAGCCCTGGACCGGCATGGGAGCAGTACTTC.

The chain uses TRBV13 and TRBJ1-1; D is uncertain. This CDR3 has 14 residues. V lost 5 bases and J 2 bases, leaving 12 bases between the germline ends. Germline V gene sequence: CDR1 PRHDT, CDR2 FYEKMQ (reference sequence). CDR3 amino acids: CASSPSETNTEAFF. CDR3 DNA sequence: TGTGCCAGCAGCCCAAGTGAGACTAACACTGAAGCTTTCTTT.

By its share, this clonotype is medium-sized. The rearrangement links TRBV5-1 to TRBJ2-7; no reliable D call. Trimming pared 0 bases from V and 1 base from J, leaving 8 bases between. The CDR3 loop spans 14 amino acids. Germline-derived CDR1 and CDR2 are SGHRS and YFSETQ. The CDR3 reads CASSLDTTSYEQYF. The CDR3 DNA reads as TGCGCCAGCAGCTTGGATACGACTTCCTACGAGCAGTACTTC.

This clonotype was seen repeatedly, ten times or more. The genes are TRBV20-1 and TRBJ2-7, with 10 bases that match TRBD1. CDR3 size: 13 residues. Per germline, CDR1 DFQATT and CDR2 SNEGSKA (reference sequence). Germline trimming cut 2 bases from V and 5 bases from J; bases unmatched to any gene: 3. CDR3 coding DNA: TGCAGTGCTAGAACGACAGGGGGCGACGAGCAGTACGTC. Encoded protein: CSARTTGGDEQYV.

This clonotype was observed many times. This chain connects TRBV29-1 to TRBJ1-6; a possible D gene is TRBD1 (5 bases). The ends were cut back, 4 bases at V and 9 bases at J, with 19 bases in the middle. Germline V lookup: CDR1 SQVTM, CDR2 ANQGSEA. The CDR3 consists of 15 residues. In DNA, the CDR3 is TGCAGCGTTGCTCCGGGACCCCCTCTTGTTTCACCCCTCCACTTT. Encoded protein: CSVAPGPPLVSPLHF.

This clonotype was detected ten times or more. J is TRBJ2-2 and V is TRBV2; D gene uncertain. Trimming cost V 5 bases and J 1 base, with 14 bases left between them. There are 16 residues in the CDR3. Germline V lookup: CDR1 SNHLY, CDR2 FYNNEI. The DNA for the CDR3 is TGTGCCAGCAGTCCCAGCATCAGCCAGAACACCGGGGAGCTGTTTTTT. Translation gives CASSPSISQNTGELFF.

This clonotype was detected ten times or more. The chain uses TRBV7-9 and TRBJ1-2, with D unclear. Germline values: CDR1 SEHNR, CDR2 FQNEAQ (reference sequence). V was shortened by 5 bases and J by 4 bases, with 11 bases between the two germline ends. There are 13 residues in the CDR3. The CDR3 sequence: CASSHSRPYGYTF. Here the CDR3 DNA reads TGTGCCAGCAGCCATTCCAGGCCCTATGGCTACACCTTC.

This clonotype has more than one count but fewer than ten. The chain has TRBV7-9 and TRBJ2-5; either TRBD1 or TRBD2 may supply D (5 bases each). The CDR3 consists of 15 residues. Trimming took off 5 bases at V and 4 bases at J, with 17 bases between the two ends. In germline, CDR1 is SEHNR, CDR2 FQNEAQ (reference sequence). The CDR3 sequence is CASSRGPGPPETQYF. In nucleotides, the CDR3 is TGTGCCAGCAGCAGAGGTCCGGGACCTCCAGAGACCCAGTACTTC.